The entry below describes one T cell receptor beta chain. In its sample, this clonotype was seen many times. Its antigen target is currently unknown. Base quality data are lacking; no much larger clone is found one base away. Library construction relied on 5' RACE. The sequencer was an Illumina HiSeq 2000. A universal primer binding site was introduced by template switching, and a unique molecular identifier was present in the final cDNA, enabling accurate counting of TCR cDNA molecules. Specific primers in the conserved constant-segment region were used to synthesize first-strand cDNA for TCR alpha and beta chains. To control for contamination, every cDNA library carried two barcodes: a SMART-Mk sample barcode plus Illumina barcodes. TruSeq adapter sequences along with Illumina sample barcodes were introduced in two successive PCR steps. Sequencing of the TCR alpha and beta cDNA libraries was done on the Illumina HiSeq platform using custom primers. Per the authors' processing: MiGEC processed the raw reads to extract unique molecular identifiers, while MiXCR was used to determine the CDR3 positions. Recombination models were inferred per individual with the repgenHMM and IGoR tools using an EM algorithm. Shared clonotypes were analyzed with the tcR package in R, and sharing was normalized by the product of cloneset sizes. To study raw recombination free of thymic and clonal selection effects, out-of-frame nonproductive sequences were analyzed. The raw public reads went through TCRdb reprocessing: fastp at Q25, MiXCR clone calling, in-frame beta chains kept. Duplicate CDR3 protein sequences are folded into a single record with the most common DNA and genes. Here the V and J calls rest on TCRdb's processing, not on the authors' analysis. The sample table contains 420,000 or so distinct CDR3 sequences; only one count was recorded for under 20% of them. Of the sample, around 12% falls within the top ten clones.

This specimen comes from a study of identical twins (dated by TCRdb to the mid-2010s). Describing the broader study: To test whether fetal clonotypes persist, the study used deep sequencing on TCR alpha and beta repertoires from monozygotic twins, unrelated adults of various ages, and cord blood. To rule out contamination, the twin experiments were replicated at different times with different library preparation protocols.

Here is what the overall study found, with its caveats: In monozygotic twins, recombination models systematically underestimated out-of-frame TCR alpha sharing, but the models matched the sharing seen between unrelated individuals. Fewer insertions were carried by abundant cord blood beta clonotypes; a weaker similar trend was observed in young adult naive repertoires, while no such trend was observed in memory repertoires. Compared with coincidental sharing between unrelated individuals, out-of-frame TCR alpha sequences shared between twins showed an excess of sequences with low generation probability. Because the same donors could not be followed over many years, the conclusions depended on cross-sectional statistical analysis. Invariant T cells such as MAIT and iNKT could partly confound zero-insertion analyses, although diverse VJ usage argued against such confounding for most clonotypes. A weaker excess of twin sharing was found in beta out-of-frame sequences because the signal-to-noise ratio was lowered by fewer shared sequences.

Only healthy Caucasian donors were included. The researchers also sequenced three unrelated adults who were not twins: a male aged 18 to 29, a male aged 50 to 60, and a female aged 50 to 60. Using Miltenyi CD45RO+ enrichment and human naive T-cell isolation kits, memory (CD45RO+) and naive T cells were isolated from PBMC. The germline V gene gives CDR1 as LGHNA and CDR2 as YSLEER. The CDR3 goes from the cysteine to the phenylalanine over 19 residues. Only the CDR3 DNA stays, 57 bases, in frame from base 1. V loses 0 bases of germline sequence and J loses 0 bases, and the interval between the two ends is 18 bases.

The receptor was derived from a middle-aged man in good health. Specimen: naive T cells sorted from blood. The intended sense of this specimen's cell subset or site label: cells isolated with a human naive T-cell isolation kit. The V and J genes are TRBV4-3 and TRBJ1-3, and perhaps TRBD1 as D gene, on 6 matching bases. The CDR3 is CASSQDTVSGAISGNTIYF. The DNA sequence follows: TGCGCCAGCAGCCAAGATACGGTCTCGGGGGCCATCTCTGGAAACACCATATATTTT.